This entry describes one T cell receptor beta chain. The assay was immunoSEQ multiplex PCR, and TCRdb's table has in-frame clones only and misses some. The sample gives approximately 43,000 clones, 90% to 95% of which show up once; roughly 4.3% is in the top ten. This record comes from a study of T cell changes during pregnancy in multiple sclerosis. CDR1 and CDR2 (germline): MRHNA, SNTAGT. With V trimmed by 5 bases and J by 3 bases, 3 bases remained unmatched. The CDR3 spans 13 residues. The TCR sequence derives from a female donor with multiple sclerosis, enrolled in a pregnancy study. The chain carries TRBV6-4 and TRBJ2-7, with TRBD1 identical over 8 bases. Sample: CD8+ T cells from peripheral blood mononuclear cells, taken after pregnancy. The chain's CDR3 is CASSPGTGYEQYF. DNA for the CDR3: TGTGCCAGCAGTCCCGGGACAGGCTACGAGCAGTACTTC.